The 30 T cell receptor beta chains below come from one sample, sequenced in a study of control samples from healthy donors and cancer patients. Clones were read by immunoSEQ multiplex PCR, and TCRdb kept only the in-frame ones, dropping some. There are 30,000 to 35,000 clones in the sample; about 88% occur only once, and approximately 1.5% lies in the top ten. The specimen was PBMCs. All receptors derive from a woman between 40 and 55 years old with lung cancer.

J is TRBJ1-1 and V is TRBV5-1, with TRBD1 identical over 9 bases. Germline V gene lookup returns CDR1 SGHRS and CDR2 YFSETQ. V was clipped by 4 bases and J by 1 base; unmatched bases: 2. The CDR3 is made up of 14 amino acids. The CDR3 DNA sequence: TGCGCCAGCAGCGCGACAGGGGGGAACACTGAAGCTTTCTTT. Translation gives CASSATGGNTEAFF.

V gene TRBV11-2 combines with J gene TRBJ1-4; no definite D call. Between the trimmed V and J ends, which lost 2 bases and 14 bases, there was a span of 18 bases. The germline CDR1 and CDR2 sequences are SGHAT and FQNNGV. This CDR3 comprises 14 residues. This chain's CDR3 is CASSLNPSGSILFF. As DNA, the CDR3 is TGTGCCAGCAGCTTAAATCCCTCAGGCAGCATCCTGTTTTTT.

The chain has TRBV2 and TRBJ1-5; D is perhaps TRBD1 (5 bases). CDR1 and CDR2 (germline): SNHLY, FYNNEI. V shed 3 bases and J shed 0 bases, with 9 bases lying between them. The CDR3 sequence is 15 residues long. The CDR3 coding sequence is TGTGCCAGCAGTGATGGGGCCGGTAGCAATCAGCCCCAGCATTTT. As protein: CASSDGAGSNQPQHF.

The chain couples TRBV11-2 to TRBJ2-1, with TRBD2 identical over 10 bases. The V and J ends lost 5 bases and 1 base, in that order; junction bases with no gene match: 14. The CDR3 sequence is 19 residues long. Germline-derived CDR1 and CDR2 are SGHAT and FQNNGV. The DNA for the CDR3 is TGTGCCAGCAGCCTCATGAGAAGCGGGGGGGCCTGGTCCTACAATGAGCAGTTCTTC. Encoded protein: CASSLMRSGGAWSYNEQFF.

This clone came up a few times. CDR3 nucleotide sequence: TGTGCCAGCAGCGTAGATTCAGGGGCCACAGATACGCAGTATTTT. Encoded protein: CASSVDSGATDTQYF. The gene calls are TRBV9 and TRBJ2-3; the D gene is possibly TRBD1 (6 bases). Germline assignment: CDR1 SGDLS and CDR2 YYNGEE. V was clipped by 0 bases and J by 2 bases, with 10 bases between them. The CDR3 sequence is 15 residues long.

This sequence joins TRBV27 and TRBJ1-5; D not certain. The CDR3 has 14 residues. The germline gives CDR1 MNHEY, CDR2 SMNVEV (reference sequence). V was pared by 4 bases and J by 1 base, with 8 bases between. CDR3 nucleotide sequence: TGTGCCAGCAGTTCTATTGGCAGCAATCAGCCCCAGCATTTT. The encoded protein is CASSSIGSNQPQHF.

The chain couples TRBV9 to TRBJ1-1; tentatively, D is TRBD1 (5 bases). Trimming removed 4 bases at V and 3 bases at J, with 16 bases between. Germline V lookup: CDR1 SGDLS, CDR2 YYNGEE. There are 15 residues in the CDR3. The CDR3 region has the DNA TGTGCCAGCAGCCCTGGGGGGGGGACCGACACTGAAGCTTTCTTT. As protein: CASSPGGGTDTEAFF.

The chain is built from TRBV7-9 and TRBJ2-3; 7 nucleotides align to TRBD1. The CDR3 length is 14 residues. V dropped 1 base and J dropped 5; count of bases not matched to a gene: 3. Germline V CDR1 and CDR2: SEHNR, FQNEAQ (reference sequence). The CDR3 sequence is CASSLVGGQDTQYF. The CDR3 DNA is TGTGCCAGCAGCTTAGTAGGGGGCCAAGATACGCAGTATTTT.

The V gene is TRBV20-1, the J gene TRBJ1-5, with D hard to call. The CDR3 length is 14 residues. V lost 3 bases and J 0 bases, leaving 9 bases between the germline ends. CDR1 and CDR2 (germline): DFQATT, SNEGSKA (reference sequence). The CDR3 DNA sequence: TGCAGTGCTAGTCTGGGGTATAGCAATCAGCCCCAGCATTTT. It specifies CSASLGYSNQPQHF.

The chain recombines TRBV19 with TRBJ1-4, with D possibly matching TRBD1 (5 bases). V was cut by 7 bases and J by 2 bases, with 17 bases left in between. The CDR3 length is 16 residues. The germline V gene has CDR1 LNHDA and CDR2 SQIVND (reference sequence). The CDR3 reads CASTNQGRGTNEKLFF. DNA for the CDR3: TGTGCCAGTACCAACCAAGGGAGGGGTACTAATGAAAAACTGTTTTTT.

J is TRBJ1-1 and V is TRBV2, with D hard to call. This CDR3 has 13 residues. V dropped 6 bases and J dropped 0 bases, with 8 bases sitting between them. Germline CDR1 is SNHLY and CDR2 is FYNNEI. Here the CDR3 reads CASSEQVNTEAFF. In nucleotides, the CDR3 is TGTGCCAGCAGCGAGCAGGTGAACACTGAAGCTTTCTTT.

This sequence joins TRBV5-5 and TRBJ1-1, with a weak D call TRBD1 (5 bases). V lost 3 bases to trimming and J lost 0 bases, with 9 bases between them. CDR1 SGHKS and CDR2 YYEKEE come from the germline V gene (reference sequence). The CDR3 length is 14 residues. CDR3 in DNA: TGTGCCAGCAGCTCTACGACAGTGAACACTGAAGCTTTCTTT. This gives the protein CASSSTTVNTEAFF.

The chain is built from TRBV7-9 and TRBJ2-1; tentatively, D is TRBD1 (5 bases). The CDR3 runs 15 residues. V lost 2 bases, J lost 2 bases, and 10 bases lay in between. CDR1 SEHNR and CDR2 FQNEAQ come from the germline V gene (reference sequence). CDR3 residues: CASSLYQGPYNEQFF. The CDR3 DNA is TGTGCCAGCAGCTTATACCAGGGTCCCTACAATGAGCAGTTCTTC.

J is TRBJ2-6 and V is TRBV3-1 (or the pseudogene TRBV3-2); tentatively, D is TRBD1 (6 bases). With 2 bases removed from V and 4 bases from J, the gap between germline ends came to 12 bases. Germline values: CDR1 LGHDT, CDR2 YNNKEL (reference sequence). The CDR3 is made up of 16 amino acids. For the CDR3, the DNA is TGTGCCAGCAGCCAACGTACAGGGTGGGGGGCCAACGTCCTGACTTTC. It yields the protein CASSQRTGWGANVLTF.

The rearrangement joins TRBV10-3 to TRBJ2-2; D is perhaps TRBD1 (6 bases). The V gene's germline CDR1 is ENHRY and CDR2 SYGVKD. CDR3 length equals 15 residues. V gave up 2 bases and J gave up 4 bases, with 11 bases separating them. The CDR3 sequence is CAISERGSPTGELFF. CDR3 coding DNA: TGTGCCATCAGTGAGAGGGGGTCGCCCACCGGGGAGCTGTTTTTT.

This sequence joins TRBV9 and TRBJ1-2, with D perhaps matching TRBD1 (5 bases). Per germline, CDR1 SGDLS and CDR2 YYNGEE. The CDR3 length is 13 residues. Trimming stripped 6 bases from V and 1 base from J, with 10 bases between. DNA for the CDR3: TGTGCCAGCAACCGGGACGGTAACTATGGCTACACCTTC. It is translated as CASNRDGNYGYTF.

In DNA, the CDR3 is TGTGCCTGGAGTGTACGGGCGGGACAGGGGTATGGCTACACCTTC. Translated, it gives CAWSVRAGQGYGYTF. The chain has TRBV30 and TRBJ1-2; 10 nucleotides agree with TRBD1. Trimming took 0 bases from V and 5 from J; bases not matched to a gene: 6. The CDR3 spans 15 residues. CDR1 is GTSNPN, CDR2 SVGIG, per germline (reference sequence).

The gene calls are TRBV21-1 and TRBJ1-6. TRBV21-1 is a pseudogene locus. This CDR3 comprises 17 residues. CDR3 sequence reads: CASSKALWRLYNSPLHF. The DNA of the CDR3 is TGTGCCAGCAGCAAAGCTTTATGGAGACTCTATAATTCACCCCTCCACTTT.

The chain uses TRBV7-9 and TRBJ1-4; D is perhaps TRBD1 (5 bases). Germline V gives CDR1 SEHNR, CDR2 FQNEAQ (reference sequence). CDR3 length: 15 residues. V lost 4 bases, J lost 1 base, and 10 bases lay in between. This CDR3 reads CASSSTGQTNEKLFF. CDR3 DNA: TGTGCCAGCAGCTCCACGGGGCAAACTAATGAAAAACTGTTTTTT.

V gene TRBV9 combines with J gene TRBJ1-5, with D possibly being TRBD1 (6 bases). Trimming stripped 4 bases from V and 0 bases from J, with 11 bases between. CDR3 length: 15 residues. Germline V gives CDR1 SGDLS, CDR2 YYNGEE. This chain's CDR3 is CASSPTGNSNQPQHF. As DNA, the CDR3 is TGTGCCAGCAGCCCTACAGGGAATAGCAATCAGCCCCAGCATTTT.

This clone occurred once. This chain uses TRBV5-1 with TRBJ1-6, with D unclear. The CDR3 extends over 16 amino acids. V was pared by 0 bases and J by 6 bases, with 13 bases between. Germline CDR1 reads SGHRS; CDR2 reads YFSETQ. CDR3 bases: TGCGCCAGCAGCTTGGGGGTCGGGTTGAGTAATTCACCCCTCCACTTT. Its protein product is CASSLGVGLSNSPLHF.

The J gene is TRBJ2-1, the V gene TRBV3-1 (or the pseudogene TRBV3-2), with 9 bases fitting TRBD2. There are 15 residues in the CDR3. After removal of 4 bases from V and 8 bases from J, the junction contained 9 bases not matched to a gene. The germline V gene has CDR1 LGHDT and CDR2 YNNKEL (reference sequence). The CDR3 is CASSPIAGVWDEQFF. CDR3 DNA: TGTGCCAGCAGCCCGATAGCGGGGGTCTGGGATGAGCAGTTCTTC.

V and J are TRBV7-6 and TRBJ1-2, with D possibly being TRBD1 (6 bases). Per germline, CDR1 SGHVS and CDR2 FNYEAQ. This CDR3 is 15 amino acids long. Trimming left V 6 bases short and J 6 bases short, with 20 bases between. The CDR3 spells CASSLFGGQADGYTF. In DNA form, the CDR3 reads TGTGCCAGCAGTTTATTTGGGGGGCAGGCTGATGGCTACACCTTC.

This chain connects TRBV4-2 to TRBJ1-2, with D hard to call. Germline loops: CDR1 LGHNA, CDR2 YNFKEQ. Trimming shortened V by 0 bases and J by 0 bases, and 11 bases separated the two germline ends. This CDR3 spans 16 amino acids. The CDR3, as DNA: TGTGCCAGCAGCCAAGAGCGGGTGGGCTCTAACTATGGCTACACCTTC. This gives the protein CASSQERVGSNYGYTF.

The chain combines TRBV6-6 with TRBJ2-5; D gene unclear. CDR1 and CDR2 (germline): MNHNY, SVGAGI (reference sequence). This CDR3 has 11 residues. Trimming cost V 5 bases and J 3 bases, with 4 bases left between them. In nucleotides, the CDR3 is TGTGCCAGCAGTGACGAAGAGACCCAGTACTTC. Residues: CASSDEETQYF.

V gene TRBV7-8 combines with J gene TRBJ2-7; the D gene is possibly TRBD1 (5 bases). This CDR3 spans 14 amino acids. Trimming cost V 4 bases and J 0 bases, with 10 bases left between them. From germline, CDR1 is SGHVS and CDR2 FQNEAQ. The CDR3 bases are TGTGCCAGCAGCTCAGACAGTGGCTCCTACGAGCAGTACTTC. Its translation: CASSSDSGSYEQYF.

As DNA, the CDR3 is TGCGCCAGCAGCTTGGGCCTAGGCGATAGCTCCTACAATGAGCAGTTCTTC. It translates to CASSLGLGDSSYNEQFF. The chain couples TRBV5-1 to TRBJ2-1, with D unresolved. CDR3 length: 17 residues. Germline-derived CDR1 and CDR2 are SGHRS and YFSETQ. V lost 0 bases, J lost 0 bases, and 13 bases lay in between. Filled out from reference TRBV5-1 and TRBJ2-1, the complete variable domain reads KAGVTQTPRYLIKTRGQQVTLSCSPISGHRSVSWYQQTPGQGLQFLFEYFSETQRNKGNFPGRFSGRQFSNSRSEMNVSTLELGDSALYLCASSLGLGDSSYNEQFFGPGTRLTVL.

The CDR3: CASSLYGSNEKLFF. In nucleotides, the CDR3 is TGCGCCAGCAGCTTGTATGGGTCTAATGAAAAACTGTTTTTT. V gene TRBV5-1 combines with J gene TRBJ1-4, with unresolved D. The CDR3 has 14 amino acids. Germline CDR1 and CDR2: SGHRS and YFSETQ. V gave up 1 base and J gave up 3 bases, with 7 bases separating them.

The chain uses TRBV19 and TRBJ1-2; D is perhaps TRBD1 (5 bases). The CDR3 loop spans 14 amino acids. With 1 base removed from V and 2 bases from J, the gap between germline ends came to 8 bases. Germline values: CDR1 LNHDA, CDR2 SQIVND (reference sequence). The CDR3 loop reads CASSIGQTNYGYTF. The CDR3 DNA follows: TGTGCCAGTAGTATAGGACAGACCAACTATGGCTACACCTTC.

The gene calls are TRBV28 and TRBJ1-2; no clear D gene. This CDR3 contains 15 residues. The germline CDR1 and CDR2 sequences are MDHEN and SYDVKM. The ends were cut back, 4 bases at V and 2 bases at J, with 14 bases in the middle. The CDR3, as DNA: TGTGCCAGCAGTTATCGGCCACGCGGCAACTATGGCTACACCTTC. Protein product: CASSYRPRGNYGYTF.